This passage covers 20 T cell receptor beta chains from one sample sequenced in a study of Tregs in tolerant kidney transplant recipients. Mixed chimerism was transient after nonmyeloablative marrow transplants from related graft donors. Assay: immunoSEQ multiplex PCR; the TCRdb copy retains only in-frame clones and omits some. Among more than 90,000 clones listed, roughly 93% were seen once. Sequencing was performed on CD4+ T cells from blood (PBMCs), taken 12 months after the transplant. These receptors were collected from a human patient who received a combined kidney and bone marrow transplant. T cells may partly derive from the graft donor.

This clone appeared a single time. The rearrangement links TRBV6-1 to TRBJ2-7; D is unclear. Trimming removed 3 bases at V and 6 bases at J, with 12 bases between. Germline V gene data show CDR1 as MNHNS and CDR2 as SASEGT. The CDR3 loop spans 13 amino acids. The CDR3 coding sequence is TGTGCCAGCAGTGAGGGCATATTTGTCGAGCAGTACTTC. Protein sequence: CASSEGIFVEQYF.

J is TRBJ1-1 and V is TRBV18; 8 bases line up with TRBD1. The CDR3 consists of 14 residues. Germline V CDR1 and CDR2: KGHSH, LQKENI. V lost 2 bases and J lost 4; bases outside the gene matches: 3. Here the CDR3 reads CASSPGQGSTEAFF. The CDR3 DNA sequence: TGTGCCAGCTCACCAGGACAGGGAAGCACTGAAGCTTTCTTT.

In this sample, this clone turned up a few times. J is TRBJ1-1 and V is TRBV6-1; TRBD1 aligns across 7 bases. Trimming took 5 bases from V and 5 from J; bases not matched to a gene: 11. The CDR3 extends over 15 amino acids. The V gene's germline CDR1 is MNHNS and CDR2 SASEGT. CDR3 protein: CASSPEYRGATEAFF. CDR3 bases: TGTGCCAGCAGTCCCGAGTACAGGGGAGCGACTGAAGCTTTCTTT.

V gene TRBV5-1 combines with J gene TRBJ2-2, with D possibly matching TRBD2 (5 bases). The V and J ends lost 4 bases and 3 bases respectively, with 19 bases between them. CDR3 length equals 17 residues. Germline-derived CDR1 and CDR2 are SGHRS and YFSETQ. The CDR3 loop is CASSTRPQRVDTGELFF. CDR3 bases: TGCGCCAGCAGCACACGACCCCAGAGGGTGGACACCGGGGAGCTGTTTTTT.

This clone was picked up one time. J is TRBJ2-5 and V is TRBV19; TRBD2 matches at 7 bases. The CDR3 sequence is 13 residues long. Unmatched junction bases numbered 1, after V lost 4 bases and J lost 2 bases. The germline V gene has CDR1 LNHDA and CDR2 SQIVND (reference sequence). This chain's CDR3 is CASSRTSQETQYF. The CDR3 DNA sequence: TGTGCCAGTAGTAGGACTAGTCAAGAGACCCAGTACTTC.

The chain uses TRBV20-1 and TRBJ2-7, with TRBD1 matching over 7 bases. The CDR3 loop spans 11 amino acids. The V and J ends lost 6 bases and 7 bases, in that order; junction bases with no gene match: 6. Germline CDR1 reads DFQATT; CDR2 reads SNEGSKA (reference sequence). This chain's CDR3 is CSAGQPAEQYF. Here the CDR3 DNA reads TGCAGTGCGGGACAGCCGGCAGAGCAGTACTTC.

The V and J genes are TRBV4-3 and TRBJ2-4, with 13 bases matching TRBD2. The V gene end was trimmed by 0 bases and the J gene end by 9 bases; junction bases not matched to a gene: 8. The germline CDR1 and CDR2 sequences are LGHNA and YSLEER. This CDR3 region has 17 residues. CDR3 in amino acids: CASSQDARTSGSPIQYF. The CDR3 nucleotides are TGCGCCAGCAGCCAAGATGCCCGGACTAGCGGGAGTCCCATTCAGTACTTC.

This chain connects TRBV29-1 to TRBJ1-2; perhaps TRBD1 as D (6 bases). The CDR3 is 12 residues long. Germline CDR1 reads SQVTM; CDR2 reads ANQGSEA. V was clipped by 4 bases and J by 8 bases, with 14 bases between them. The chain's CDR3 is CSVVSGGGGYTF. In DNA form, the CDR3 reads TGCAGCGTTGTTTCGGGGGGCGGAGGCTACACCTTC.

This clone appeared a single time. This rearrangement joins TRBV4-3 to TRBJ2-3, with TRBD2 matching 9 bases. The junction had 10 bases not matched to a gene; V was cut back by 0 bases and J by 6 bases. Germline CDR1 and CDR2: LGHNA and YSLEER. CDR3 size: 17 residues. This CDR3 is CASSQETRGRAGDTQYF. Here the CDR3 DNA reads TGCGCCAGCAGCCAAGAGACTCGCGGGAGGGCAGGGGATACGCAGTATTTT.

This clone has just one count. The chain combines TRBV12-5 with TRBJ2-7, with 7 nucleotides matching TRBD2. V lost 9 bases and J lost 5; bases outside the gene matches: 19. The CDR3 covers 16 residues. Germline CDR1 is LGHNT and CDR2 is FRNRAP. CDR3 loop: CARSRGRAFARDEQYF. The CDR3, as DNA: TGTGCTAGAAGTCGAGGGAGGGCCTTTGCAAGAGACGAGCAGTACTTC. Full variable domain (remainder filled in from reference TRBV12-5 and TRBJ2-7): DARVTQTPRHKVTEMGQEVTMRCQPILGHNTVFWYRQTMMQGLELLAYFRNRAPLDDSGMPKDRFSAEMPDATLATLKIQPSEPRDSAVYFCARSRGRAFARDEQYFGPGTRLTVT.

The chain joins TRBV5-1 to TRBJ2-3; D may be TRBD2 (6 bases). The V gene's germline CDR1 is SGHRS and CDR2 YFSETQ. CDR3 length: 14 residues. V lost 0 bases to trimming and J lost 6 bases, with 11 bases between them. CDR3 DNA: TGCGCCAGCAGCTTGGATGCAGGGAGGGATACGCAGTATTTT. This gives the protein CASSLDAGRDTQYF.

The rearrangement links TRBV4-3 to TRBJ2-3; 7 nucleotides line up with TRBD2. This CDR3 is 16 amino acids long. Germline V gene lookup returns CDR1 LGHNA and CDR2 YSLEER. Unmatched junction bases numbered 8, after V lost 0 bases and J lost 5 bases. The CDR3 here is CASSQDFAGVGDTQYF. The CDR3 DNA is TGCGCCAGCAGCCAAGATTTCGCGGGAGTAGGAGATACGCAGTATTTT.

The chain is built from TRBV5-1 and TRBJ2-1; 9 bases agree with TRBD1. CDR1 and CDR2 (germline): SGHRS, YFSETQ. The trim removed 2 bases at V and 12 bases at J, leaving 15 bases unmatched. The CDR3 contains 16 residues. The CDR3 is CASSLDTGGSLPGQFF. The CDR3 DNA is TGCGCCAGCAGCTTAGATACAGGGGGCTCACTTCCCGGGCAGTTCTTC.

This chain joins TRBV6-6 and TRBJ1-2, with D uncertain. The CDR3 has 14 amino acids. Per the germline V gene, CDR1 is MNHNY and CDR2 is SVGAGI (reference sequence). V lost 5 bases, J lost 6 bases, and 16 bases lay in between. CDR3 in amino acids: CASSPRVPGDGYTF. For the CDR3, the DNA is TGTGCCAGCAGTCCACGCGTCCCCGGGGATGGCTACACCTTC.

J is TRBJ2-7 and V is TRBV7-2, with D possibly being TRBD2 (6 bases). CDR3 size: 15 residues. V was trimmed by 5 bases and J by 3 bases, leaving 17 bases between them. From germline, CDR1 is SGHTA and CDR2 FQGNSA. CDR3 nucleotide sequence: TGTGCCAGCAGCACCCTCACGGGAGCAAACTACGAGCAGTACTTC. Its translation is CASSTLTGANYEQYF.

V and J are TRBV30 and TRBJ2-3; D gene uncertain. Germline assignment: CDR1 GTSNPN and CDR2 SVGIG (reference sequence). This CDR3 comprises 14 residues. Deletions cut 2 bases from V and 2 bases from J, with 11 bases between. This CDR3 is CAWSPGRLTDTQYF. The CDR3 region has the DNA TGTGCCTGGAGTCCTGGCAGGCTCACAGATACGCAGTATTTT.

J is TRBJ2-5 and V is TRBV19, with TRBD2 identical over 9 bases. The CDR3 consists of 16 residues. Germline-derived CDR1 and CDR2 are LNHDA and SQIVND (reference sequence). Unmatched junction bases numbered 9, after V lost 6 bases and J lost 1 base. The CDR3 DNA reads as TGTGCCAGTAGCCCCCTTACAGCGGGGGGCCAAGAGACCCAGTACTTC. It specifies CASSPLTAGGQETQYF.

The rearrangement joins TRBV7-8 to TRBJ2-7; 9 nucleotides align to TRBD2. Germline V gene data show CDR1 as SGHVS and CDR2 as FQNEAQ. With V trimmed by 0 bases and J by 1 base, 7 bases remained unmatched. The CDR3 consists of 17 residues. The CDR3 DNA reads as TGTGCCAGCAGCTTAGCAGGGCTAGCGGGAAAATCCTACGAGCAGTACTTC. Residues: CASSLAGLAGKSYEQYF.

J is TRBJ2-1 and V is TRBV4-2; TRBD2 matches 14 bases. Germline V CDR1 and CDR2: LGHNA, YNFKEQ. The trim removed 2 bases at V and 9 bases at J, leaving 3 bases unmatched. The CDR3 is made up of 15 amino acids. CDR3 region: CASSQPGLAGVEQFF. The CDR3 nucleotides are TGTGCCAGCAGCCAACCGGGACTAGCGGGGGTTGAGCAGTTCTTC.

V and J are TRBV7-9 and TRBJ2-3; weak D call: TRBD2 (5 bases). The CDR3 has 14 residues. Looked up from germline, CDR1 is SEHNR and CDR2 is FQNEAQ (reference sequence). The V gene lost 5 bases and the J gene lost 0 bases, with 9 bases spanning the gap. The CDR3 DNA sequence: TGTGCCAGCAGCCCAAGCGGTAGCACAGATACGCAGTATTTT. This translates into CASSPSGSTDTQYF.